Presented here are 4 T cell receptor beta chains from one specimen sequenced in a study of Ad26.COV2.S vaccination and SARS-CoV-2 variants. As to treatment: some 19 received Ad26.COV2.S at low or high dose, single or two shots; 5 received placebo; per-sample allocation not given. Sample collection was performed on day 63 after the first vaccine or placebo injection. Assay: immunoSEQ multiplex PCR; the TCRdb copy retains only in-frame clones and omits some. The table has about 400,000 clones, approximately 90% seen once. The sample was peripheral blood, taken in a trial of Ad26.COV2.S vaccine versus placebo. Receptors originate from a person aged 18 to 59 who received the Ad26.COV2.S COVID-19 vaccine or a placebo.

The V and J genes are TRBV2 and TRBJ2-7; D tentatively fits TRBD1 or TRBD2 (6 bases each). The CDR3 loop spans 16 amino acids. The V and J ends lost 7 bases and 4 bases respectively, with 23 bases between them. Germline V CDR1 and CDR2: SNHLY, FYNNEI. DNA for the CDR3: TGTGCCAGCACCTCAGGGAGGAAACGAGGGACATACGAGCAGTACTTC. Translated: CASTSGRKRGTYEQYF.

The chain is built from TRBV28 and TRBJ1-6, with D tentatively TRBD1 (6 bases). Germline V gives CDR1 MDHEN, CDR2 SYDVKM. Trimming left V 6 bases short and J 4 bases short, with 10 bases between. This CDR3 has 14 amino acids. The DNA of the CDR3 is TGTGCCAGCAGCCCGACAGGTTATAATTCACCCCTCCACTTT. Translation gives CASSPTGYNSPLHF.

The rearrangement uses TRBV6-2 or TRBV6-3 and TRBJ2-7, with D hard to call. Germline V gives CDR1 MNHEY, CDR2 SVGEGT. The CDR3 is 16 residues long. Trimming stripped 0 bases from V and 2 bases from J, with 14 bases between. The CDR3 reads CASSYSKRPNPYEQYF. CDR3 bases: TGTGCCAGCAGTTACTCGAAGAGACCGAACCCCTACGAGCAGTACTTC.

V gene TRBV11-2 combines with J gene TRBJ2-3; TRBD2 might be the D (5 bases). Looked up from germline, CDR1 is SGHAT and CDR2 is FQNNGV. The V end lost 1 base, the J end lost 8 bases, and 16 bases lay between the germline ends. This CDR3 spans 15 amino acids. The CDR3 DNA follows: TGTGCCAGCAGCTTAGCCGGGAACGAGGTAGGTACGCAGTATTTT. It specifies CASSLAGNEVGTQYF.